These 28 T cell receptor beta chains share one sample of origin, sequenced in a study of early T cells in non-severe SARS-CoV-2 infection. TCRdb used MiXCR to reprocess the 5' RACE reads, holding one entry per CDR3 protein. The sample consists of more than 25,000 distinct CDR3 sequences, 4.5% to 6% of them appearing once. The sequenced material came from whole blood. The source is an adult who was a healthcare worker with PCR-confirmed SARS-CoV-2 infection or an uninfected control (not recorded which).

This sequence joins TRBV6-5 and TRBJ2-7; 9 positions agree with TRBD1. The CDR3 totals 15 residues. Per germline, CDR1 MNHEY and CDR2 SVGAGI. Unmatched junction bases numbered 4, after V lost 2 bases and J lost 2 bases. CDR3 nucleotide sequence: TGTGCCAGCAGTTACAGTGACAGGGGGGCCTACGAGCAGTACTTC. Its protein product is CASSYSDRGAYEQYF.

This clonotype has only a few counts. The chain links TRBV2 to TRBJ1-5; tentative D call: TRBD1 (5 bases). CDR1 SNHLY and CDR2 FYNNEI come from the germline V gene. This CDR3 region has 14 residues. V was shortened by 6 bases and J by 1 base, with 10 bases between the two germline ends. The CDR3 loop reads CASRPGLSNQPQHF. CDR3 DNA: TGTGCCAGCAGACCGGGACTCAGCAATCAGCCCCAGCATTTT.

The chain employs TRBV18 and TRBJ2-6; D is undetermined. CDR3 length equals 16 residues. The germline V gene encodes CDR1 KGHSH and CDR2 LQKENI. V lost 0 bases and J lost 1, with 7 bases in between. CDR3 in amino acids: CASSPPNLSGANVLTF. CDR3 bases: TGTGCCAGCTCACCACCGAATCTGTCTGGGGCCAACGTCCTGACTTTC.

Comment on this clonotype: A single base separates this from a much larger clone, so it may be a read error. V gene TRBV7-6 combines with J gene TRBJ2-2; perhaps TRBD2 as D (5 bases). CDR1 SGHVS and CDR2 FNYEAQ come from the germline V gene. CDR3 length: 15 amino acids. CDR3: CVSSLSGLPTGELFF. The CDR3 nucleotides are TGTGTCAGCAGCTTATCTGGACTGCCCACCGGGGAGCTGTTTTTT.

This clonotype was observed many times. The chain combines TRBV11-2 with TRBJ2-5; TRBD2 aligns across 12 bases. With V trimmed by 6 bases and J by 5 bases, 7 bases remained unmatched. The germline gives CDR1 SGHAT, CDR2 FQNNGV. The CDR3 extends over 15 amino acids. The CDR3 spells CASRRLAGESETQYF. DNA for the CDR3: TGTGCCAGCAGGAGACTAGCGGGAGAGAGTGAGACCCAGTACTTC.

In this sample, this clonotype turned up many times. This chain's CDR3 is CASRRQGNQPQHF. CDR3 bases: TGTGCCAGCAGACGGCAGGGTAATCAGCCCCAGCATTTT. This chain uses TRBV6-5 with TRBJ1-5; TRBD1 is a possible D gene (5 bases). Per the germline V gene, CDR1 is MNHEY and CDR2 is SVGAGI. There are 13 residues in the CDR3. The ends were cut back, 6 bases at V and 4 bases at J, with 10 bases in the middle.

This clonotype was observed many times. The chain is built from TRBV7-9 and TRBJ2-3, with D possibly matching TRBD1 (6 bases). CDR3 length: 15 residues. Germline assignment: CDR1 SEHNR and CDR2 FQNEAQ (reference sequence). V was cut by 6 bases and J by 6 bases, with 19 bases left in between. The CDR3: CASSPQGRGSDTQYF. The DNA of the CDR3 is TGTGCCAGCAGTCCACAGGGAAGAGGTTCTGATACGCAGTATTTT.

This clonotype was seen repeatedly, ten times or more. V is TRBV20-1 and J is TRBJ1-1; D is unresolved. This CDR3 is built from 14 residues. Germline lookup yields CDR1 DFQATT and CDR2 SNEGSKA (reference sequence). Between the trimmed V and J ends, which lost 3 bases and 1 base, there was a span of 12 bases. The CDR3 is CSARLRHPNTEAFF. Written as DNA, the CDR3 is TGCAGTGCTAGGCTTCGTCATCCGAACACTGAAGCTTTCTTT.

This clonotype was seen repeatedly, ten times or more. The chain has TRBV5-1 and TRBJ1-2; TRBD1 might be the D (5 bases). Trimming removed 0 bases from V and 8 bases from J, with 8 bases in between. The CDR3 has 12 residues. Germline lookup yields CDR1 SGHRS and CDR2 YFSETQ. The CDR3 bases are TGCGCCAGCAGCTTGGAAGGGGACGGCTACACCTTC. Translated: CASSLEGDGYTF. Full variable domain (missing parts from reference TRBV5-1 and TRBJ1-2): KAGVTQTPRYLIKTRGQQVTLSCSPISGHRSVSWYQQTPGQGLQFLFEYFSETQRNKGNFPGRFSGRQFSNSRSEMNVSTLELGDSALYLCASSLEGDGYTFGSGTRLTVV.

The sample holds a few counts of this clonotype. The rearrangement uses TRBV6-2 or TRBV6-3 and TRBJ2-4; 9 nucleotides match TRBD1. The germline CDR1 and CDR2 sequences are MNHEY and SVGEGT. Trimming removed 6 bases from V and 6 bases from J; junction bases left unmatched: 3. The CDR3 spans 13 residues. The CDR3 nucleotides are TGTGCCAGCAGACCGACAGGGGGAAACATTCAGTACTTC. As protein: CASRPTGGNIQYF.

This clonotype was counted only a few times. The chain recombines TRBV27 with TRBJ2-7; TRBD2 agrees at 8 bases. Germline trimming cut 5 bases from V and 7 bases from J; bases unmatched to any gene: 13. The CDR3 spans 15 residues. Germline-derived CDR1 and CDR2 are MNHEY and SMNVEV (reference sequence). The CDR3: CASSRQRTSRAEQYF. For the CDR3, the DNA is TGTGCCAGCAGTCGCCAAAGGACTAGCCGGGCGGAGCAGTACTTC.

This sequence joins TRBV4-3 and TRBJ2-7; no firm D call. The CDR3 runs to 14 residues. CDR1 LGHNA and CDR2 YSLEER come from the germline V gene. Trimming pared 0 bases from V and 5 bases from J, leaving 11 bases between. The DNA of the CDR3 is TGCGCCAGCAGCCAAGATCTCCAGGTCCACGAGCAGTACTTC. This codes for CASSQDLQVHEQYF.

This clonotype was seen many times. This chain uses TRBV12-3 or TRBV12-4 with TRBJ2-3; 8 bases fit TRBD2. This CDR3 spans 16 amino acids. V was clipped by 5 bases and J by 1 base; unmatched bases: 8. CDR3 in amino acids: CASSLLAAGGTDTQYF. The CDR3 nucleotides read TGTGCCAGCAGTCTCCTCGCAGCGGGGGGCACAGATACGCAGTATTTT.

This clonotype was found many times. J is TRBJ2-6 and V is TRBV28, with unresolved D. Germline V CDR1 and CDR2: MDHEN, SYDVKM. The germline V and J ends were trimmed by 5 bases and 0 bases, with 8 bases remaining between them. The CDR3 is made up of 15 amino acids. The CDR3 DNA reads TGTGCCAGCAGTCCTCTTAGCTCTGGGGCCAACGTCCTGACTTTC. It is translated as CASSPLSSGANVLTF.

This clonotype was detected only a few times. The chain has TRBV6-5 and TRBJ2-2; D unresolved. CDR3 size: 15 residues. Germline lookup yields CDR1 MNHEY and CDR2 SVGAGI. The V and J ends lost 0 bases and 0 bases respectively, with 5 bases between them. The chain's CDR3 is CASSYSSANTGELFF. The DNA for the CDR3 is TGTGCCAGCAGTTACTCGAGTGCGAACACCGGGGAGCTGTTTTTT.

The genes are TRBV6-2 or TRBV6-3 and TRBJ2-3, with D tentatively TRBD1 (7 bases). Trimming left V 7 bases short and J 4 bases short, with 15 bases between. Germline V gene sequence: CDR1 MNHEY, CDR2 SVGEGT. CDR3 length equals 14 residues. This CDR3 reads CASNGGGEADTQYF. The CDR3 nucleotides are TGTGCCAGCAATGGAGGGGGCGAGGCAGATACGCAGTATTTT.

There are many counts of this clonotype. The rearrangement uses TRBV12-3 or TRBV12-4 and TRBJ2-3, with a possible D match to TRBD2 (7 bases). The CDR3 contains 15 residues. V lost 1 base and J lost 5, with 13 bases in between. The CDR3 spells CASSLGGGARDTQYF. CDR3 nucleotides: TGTGCCAGCAGTTTAGGAGGGGGGGCTAGAGATACGCAGTATTTT.

This clonotype showed up just a few times. The V call is TRBV30, the J call TRBJ2-1; D is ambiguous. The germline V gene encodes CDR1 GTSNPN and CDR2 SVGIG (reference sequence). The CDR3 totals 14 residues. V lost 4 bases and J 9 bases, leaving 19 bases between the germline ends. For the CDR3, the DNA is TGTGCCTGGACCCCCGGCTCTCGTCTAGGTGAGCAGTTCTTC. Its protein is CAWTPGSRLGEQFF.

A few counts support this clonotype. The chain employs TRBV6-2 or TRBV6-3 and TRBJ1-1; 7 bases are a match to TRBD1. Unmatched junction bases numbered 13, after V lost 5 bases and J lost 4 bases. Germline V gives CDR1 MNHEY, CDR2 SVGEGT. This CDR3 spans 16 amino acids. CDR3: CASSAWDSPATTEAFF. CDR3 nucleotide sequence: TGTGCCAGCAGTGCCTGGGACAGCCCTGCGACCACTGAAGCTTTCTTT.

V is TRBV12-3 or TRBV12-4 and J is TRBJ1-1; 11 nucleotides line up with TRBD1. Unmatched junction bases numbered 8, after V lost 5 bases and J lost 3 bases. The CDR3 contains 16 residues. CDR3 residues: CASSPKLGQGDTEAFF. The CDR3 DNA is TGTGCCAGCAGTCCAAAATTGGGACAGGGGGACACTGAAGCTTTCTTT.

The table lists this clonotype with many counts. The chain joins TRBV27 to TRBJ1-6, with 8 bases lining up with TRBD1. The CDR3 loop spans 14 amino acids. Germline trimming cut 6 bases from V and 6 bases from J; bases unmatched to any gene: 4. Germline V lookup: CDR1 MNHEY, CDR2 SMNVEV (reference sequence). CDR3 sequence (DNA): TGTGCCAGCAGCAGGGGGCTGCGTAATTCACCCCTCCACTTT. This sequence encodes CASSRGLRNSPLHF.

The gene calls are TRBV12-3 or TRBV12-4 and TRBJ2-3, with D unresolved. Trimming stripped 3 bases from V and 3 bases from J, with 13 bases between. The CDR3 contains 15 residues. CDR3 region: CASSFGRVGTDTQYF. CDR3 bases: TGTGCCAGCAGTTTCGGAAGGGTTGGTACAGATACGCAGTATTTT.

Ten or more counts support this clonotype. The rearrangement uses TRBV7-8 and TRBJ1-3; 9 bases agree with TRBD1. The J segment lost 3 bases and the V segment lost 6 bases, leaving 9 bases of the junction unmatched. The CDR3 is 16 residues long. CDR1 is SGHVS and CDR2 is FQNEAQ in the germline V gene. The CDR3 spells CASRSGTGNSGNTIYF. The CDR3 DNA follows: TGTGCCAGCAGATCCGGGACAGGGAATAGTGGAAACACCATATATTTT.

This clonotype has more than one count but fewer than ten. V and J are TRBV27 and TRBJ1-1; D is unclear. Germline V gene sequence: CDR1 MNHEY, CDR2 SMNVEV (reference sequence). This CDR3 is 13 amino acids long. Trimming cost V 3 bases and J 3 bases, with 8 bases left between them. CDR3 DNA: TGTGCCAGCAGTTTCCAGGCCCACACTGAAGCTTTCTTT. Protein product: CASSFQAHTEAFF.

This clonotype was seen at least ten times. The rearrangement links TRBV29-1 to TRBJ1-2; the match to TRBD1 covers 7 bases. This CDR3 is 14 amino acids long. CDR1 SQVTM and CDR2 ANQGSEA come from the germline V gene. J gave up 2 bases and V 4 bases, and 7 bases lay outside the gene matches. The CDR3 spells CSVGGTDSNYGYTF. The CDR3 DNA sequence: TGCAGCGTTGGTGGGACAGATTCCAACTATGGCTACACCTTC.

In its sample, this clonotype was seen many times. The CDR3 nucleotides are TGTGCCAGCAGCCCCCTTCCGGGAGCCCACCTCGGGAATGAGCAGTTCTTC. This codes for CASSPLPGAHLGNEQFF. The gene calls are TRBV5-5 and TRBJ2-1, with D tentatively TRBD2 (6 bases). CDR3 length: 17 amino acids. Trimming cost V 4 bases and J 7 bases, with 24 bases left between them. Looked up from germline, CDR1 is SGHKS and CDR2 is YYEKEE (reference sequence).

This clonotype has only a few counts. The chain joins TRBV29-1 to TRBJ2-1, with D unclear. Deletions cut 6 bases from V and 2 bases from J, with 8 bases between. The CDR3 totals 12 residues. Germline V gene lookup returns CDR1 SQVTM and CDR2 ANQGSEA. CDR3 in DNA: TGCAGCGTCCAACAAGCCTACAATGAGCAGTTCTTC. Amino acids: CSVQQAYNEQFF.

This clonotype was seen only a few times. The gene calls are TRBV6-2 or TRBV6-3 and TRBJ1-2, with D unresolved. Germline V lookup: CDR1 MNHEY, CDR2 SVGEGT. The CDR3 covers 13 residues. With 5 bases removed from V and 4 bases from J, the gap between germline ends came to 11 bases. This CDR3 reads CASSPLWPYGYTF. The CDR3 nucleotides read TGTGCCAGCAGTCCACTCTGGCCCTATGGCTACACCTTC.